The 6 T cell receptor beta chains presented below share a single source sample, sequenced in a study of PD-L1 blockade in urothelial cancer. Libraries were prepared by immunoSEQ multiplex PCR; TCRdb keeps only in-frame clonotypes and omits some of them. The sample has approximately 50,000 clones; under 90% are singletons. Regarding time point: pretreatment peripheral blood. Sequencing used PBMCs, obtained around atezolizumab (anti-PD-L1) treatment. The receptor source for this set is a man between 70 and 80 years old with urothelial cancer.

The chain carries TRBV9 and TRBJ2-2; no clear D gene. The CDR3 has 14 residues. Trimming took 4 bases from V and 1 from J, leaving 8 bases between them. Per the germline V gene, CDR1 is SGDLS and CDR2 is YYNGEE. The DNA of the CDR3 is TGTGCCAGCAGCCCGGAGTTGAACACCGGGGAGCTGTTTTTT. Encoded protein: CASSPELNTGELFF.

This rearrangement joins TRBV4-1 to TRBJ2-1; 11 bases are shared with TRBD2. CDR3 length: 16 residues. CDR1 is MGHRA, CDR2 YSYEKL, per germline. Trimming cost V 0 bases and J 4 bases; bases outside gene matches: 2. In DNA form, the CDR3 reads TGCGCCAGCAGCCAAGATCCTAGCGGGAGGTACAATGAGCAGTTCTTC. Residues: CASSQDPSGRYNEQFF.

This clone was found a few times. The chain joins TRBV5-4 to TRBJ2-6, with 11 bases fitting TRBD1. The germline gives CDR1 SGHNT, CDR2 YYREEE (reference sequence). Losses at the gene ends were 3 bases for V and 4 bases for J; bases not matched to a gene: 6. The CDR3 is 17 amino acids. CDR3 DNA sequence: TGTGCCAGCAGCTCCGGACAGGGGGCGGGGGGGGCCAACGTCCTGACTTTC. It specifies CASSSGQGAGGANVLTF.

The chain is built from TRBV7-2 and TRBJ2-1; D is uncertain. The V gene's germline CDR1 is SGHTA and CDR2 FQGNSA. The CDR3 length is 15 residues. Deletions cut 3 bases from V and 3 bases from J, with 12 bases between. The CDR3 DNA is TGTGCCAGCAGCTTGATCCTAGAGAACTACAATGAGCAGTTCTTC. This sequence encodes CASSLILENYNEQFF.

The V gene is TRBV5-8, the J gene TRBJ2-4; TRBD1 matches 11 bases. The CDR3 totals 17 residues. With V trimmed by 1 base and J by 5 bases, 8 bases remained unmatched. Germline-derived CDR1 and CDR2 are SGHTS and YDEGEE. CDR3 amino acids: CASSLTRTGGLENIQYF. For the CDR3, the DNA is TGTGCCAGCAGCTTGACCAGGACAGGGGGCTTGGAAAACATTCAGTACTTC.

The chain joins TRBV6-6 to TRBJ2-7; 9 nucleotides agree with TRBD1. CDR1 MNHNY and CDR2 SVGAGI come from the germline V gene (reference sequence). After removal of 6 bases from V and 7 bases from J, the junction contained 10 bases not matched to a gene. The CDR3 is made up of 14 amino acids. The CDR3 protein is CASRRDRDVGEQYF. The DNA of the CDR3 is TGTGCCAGCAGAAGGGACAGGGATGTGGGTGAGCAGTACTTC.